This T cell receptor (beta chain) was sequenced during a study of response to subunit inactivated influenza vaccine. V gave up 5 bases and J gave up 6 bases; unmatched junction bases: 6. This CDR3 spans 14 amino acids. Germline V gene lookup returns CDR1 SGHTA and CDR2 FQGNSA. This clonotype was recorded at least ten times. TCRdb called the RT-PCR reads again in MiXCR, with one record for every CDR3 protein. The sample shows 590,000 or so distinct CDR3 sequences, 14% of them seen only once. The clonotype was recovered from a man aged 50 or older who received an inactivated influenza vaccine. The material was PBMCs from blood, obtained roughly 2 weeks before vaccination. The rearrangement uses TRBV7-2 and TRBJ2-2; 7 bases align to TRBD1. The CDR3 spells CASSPNTGAGELFF. CDR3 nucleotides: TGTGCCAGCAGCCCAAACACAGGGGCCGGGGAGCTGTTTTTT.